This T cell receptor (beta chain) was obtained from a study of control samples from healthy donors and cancer patients. Using immunoSEQ multiplex PCR, the repertoire was profiled, and TCRdb retains in-frame clones only, with some absent. The repertoire holds about 110,000 clones, 75% to 95% seen once, with under 4.5% in the top ten. V lost 0 bases to trimming and J lost 2 bases, with 16 bases between them. In germline, CDR1 is SEHNR, CDR2 FQNEAQ (reference sequence). The CDR3 spans 17 residues. This clonotype was obtained from a human donor in good health. The donor label of this sample is uncertain. The source material was blood. The rearrangement links TRBV7-9 to TRBJ1-1; weak D call: TRBD1 (5 bases). CDR3: CASSLAKRGGGNTEAFF. The CDR3, as DNA: TGTGCCAGCAGCTTAGCGAAGAGGGGCGGGGGAAACACTGAAGCTTTCTTT.